This entry features one TCR beta chain sequence. As yet, its antigen is unknown. Use of 60 Vbeta and 13 Jbeta primers characterized the PCR. Generated by immunoSEQ multiplex PCR, the TCRdb table keeps only in-frame clones and is missing some. The sample gives under 150,000 clones, 75% to 85% of which show up once; roughly 4.2% is in the top ten. CDR1 SGHRS and CDR2 YFSETQ come from the germline V gene. This CDR3 spans 17 amino acids. V gave up 4 bases and J gave up 2 bases; unmatched junction bases: 8. The data were taken from a study of cytomegalovirus exposure and HLA in healthy donors. The study, taken as a whole, reports: A later analysis found TCR association rates differed by HLA locus, highest for DRB1 and lowest for HLA-C. It emerged from a later analysis that several of the most significant clusters appeared to be linked to common viral pathogens. Evidence from a later analysis indicated that most CMV-associated TCR beta chains looked HLA-restricted. In a later analysis, specific HLA alleles were associated with 15,000 to 20,000 TCR beta sequences at a 0.05 false discovery rate.

This sequence joins TRBV5-1 and TRBJ2-6; 8 bases line up with TRBD2. The sequence derives from a woman aged 40 to 50 in good health and CMV-seronegative. Material for sequencing was PBMCs. As DNA, the CDR3 is TGCGCCAGCAGCATGGGCGGGGGGTCCCCTGGGGCCAACGTCCTGACTTTC. This codes for CASSMGGGSPGANVLTF.